This T cell receptor beta chain was identified in a study of cytotoxic CD8 clonotypes in ibrutinib-treated CLL. At the level of the study: Partial responses numbered around 24 and complete responses 2; after a median approximately 70 months, around 14 stayed remitted and about twelve progressed. Treatment had run for a median roughly 13 months, range 6 to 36, when response samples were taken.

Sequencing used immunoSEQ multiplex PCR; TCRdb keeps in-frame clones, though not all of them. The table records hundreds of thousands of clones, 70% of them present only once. As concerns this clone: The antigen is not known.

The V gene's germline CDR1 is MNHEY and CDR2 SMNVEV (reference sequence). V was clipped by 6 bases and J by 2 bases; unmatched bases: 3. CDR3 length: 14 residues. Study findings and constraints: Clonality went up at the time of ibrutinib response, stayed stable in sustained remission, and later dropped back toward its baseline level at progression. Once treatment began, public clonotypes, which were uncommon, contracted or stayed stable.

The sequence was obtained from a human donor with chronic lymphocytic leukemia. Sample: PBMCs, taken after 24 months of ibrutinib treatment. The rearrangement links TRBV27 to TRBJ1-3, with 8 positions matching TRBD1. In DNA form, the CDR3 reads TGTGCCAGCAGGCGGACAGGGACTGGAAACACCATATATTTT. Residues: CASRRTGTGNTIYF.